This T cell receptor beta chain is from a study of post-analysis software for immune sequencing data. General observations from the study: Five TRBV segments appeared more often in patients than in controls, and TRBV5-6, TRBV5-1 and TRBV20-1 were among these. Compared against controls, patients with multiple sclerosis displayed significantly lower normalized Chao1 diversity. By F measure, samples from a shared preparation batch strongly co-clustered.

The TCR beta cDNA libraries carried unique molecular identifiers. It was from roughly 1 to 10 million T cells that about half a million cDNA molecules came. In TCRdb, the PCR reads were re-called with MiXCR into one record per CDR3 protein. The sample holds hundreds of thousands of distinct CDR3 sequences, about 40% seen once. With regard to this clonotype: Its antigen is still unknown.

The CDR3 is 14 residues long. Germline values: CDR1 DFQATT, CDR2 SNEGSKA (reference sequence). The receptor was derived from a girl aged 2 to 10 with multiple sclerosis. The sequenced sample was blood. The genes are TRBV20-1 and TRBJ2-7; 10 bases match TRBD1. The J call is in doubt because the DNA end fits TRBJ2-5 better. CDR3 nucleotide sequence: TGCAGTGCAAGGGCCGGACAGGGGGGGGAGACCCAGTACTTC. Its protein is CSARAGQGGETQYF.